The clone carrying this T cell receptor (beta chain) was seen more than once but under ten times. Its antigen is as yet unknown. Assay: immunoSEQ multiplex PCR; the TCRdb copy retains only in-frame clones and omits some. The repertoire holds some 120,000 clones, with approximately 78% as singletons. This CDR3 is built from 13 residues. Deletions cut 11 bases from V and 2 bases from J, with 13 bases between. Per germline, CDR1 LNHDA and CDR2 SQIVND (reference sequence). This sample is part of a study of radiation and T cells in renal cell carcinoma. Across the study: Nephrectomy followed 15 Gy stereotactic body radiation by 4 weeks. Study results and caveats: Top tumor clonotypes rose in blood 2 weeks post-radiation, then contracted. Without pretreatment biopsies, baseline tumor clonotype presence was undetermined.

Time point in this sample: blood 2 weeks post-SBRT. The treatment was: 15 Gy SBRT to primary tumor, nephrectomy 4 weeks later. Radiation-treated patients gave blood at baseline, week 2 and week 4. Specimen: blood, collected from a patient whose treatment included radiotherapy and nephrectomy. This chain joins TRBV19 and TRBJ1-5, with D possibly TRBD1 on 6 matching bases. The TCR was taken from a woman in her fifties or sixties with renal cell carcinoma. CDR3 sequence: CAVQGGGNQPQHF. The CDR3 DNA is TGTGCCGTACAGGGTGGAGGCAATCAGCCCCAGCATTTT.